The 26 T cell receptor beta chains in this list originate from one sample, sequenced in a study of somatic mutations in cytotoxic T cells in rheumatoid arthritis. Produced via immunoSEQ multiplex PCR; TCRdb's table is partial and in-frame only. The table has over 15,000 clones, 70% to 90% seen once. Sequencing input: CD8+ T cells sorted from blood. The source of these receptors is a man in his forties or fifties in good health.

J is TRBJ2-7 and V is TRBV11-2; TRBD2 matches 10 bases. There are 15 residues in the CDR3. The trim removed 3 bases at V and 6 bases at J, leaving 8 bases unmatched. The germline V gene has CDR1 SGHAT and CDR2 FQNNGV. The CDR3 spells CASSLGVSSGSEQYF. The CDR3 bases are TGTGCCAGCAGCTTGGGGGTTTCTAGCGGGAGCGAGCAGTACTTC.

The rearrangement joins TRBV7-9 to TRBJ2-1, with 9 bases aligning to TRBD1. CDR3 length: 15 amino acids. Trimming removed 4 bases from V and 6 bases from J; junction bases left unmatched: 7. Germline-derived CDR1 and CDR2 are SEHNR and FQNEAQ (reference sequence). Written as DNA, the CDR3 is TGTGCCAGCAGCTACCCTGGACAGGGGCGCAATGAGCAGTTCTTC. Translation: CASSYPGQGRNEQFF.

The CDR3 nucleotides are TGCGCCAGCAGCCAAGGAGAAGGCAAGGAGACCCAGTACTTC. As protein: CASSQGEGKETQYF. The chain carries TRBV4-1 and TRBJ2-5; D ambiguous. Trimming shortened V by 1 base and J by 5 bases, and 11 bases separated the two germline ends. Germline V gives CDR1 MGHRA, CDR2 YSYEKL. There are 14 residues in the CDR3.

The chain joins TRBV5-4 to TRBJ2-7; 8 bases align to TRBD1. Germline lookup yields CDR1 SGHNT and CDR2 YYREEE (reference sequence). The CDR3 runs to 14 residues. The V gene end was trimmed by 5 bases and the J gene end by 2 bases; junction bases not matched to a gene: 6. The CDR3 nucleotides are TGTGCCAGCAGTGACCGGGACAGGACCTACGAGCAGTACTTC. Amino acid sequence: CASSDRDRTYEQYF.

This clone was observed a few times. This chain joins TRBV27 and TRBJ2-7; 8 positions match TRBD1. CDR3 length equals 12 residues. With V trimmed by 5 bases and J by 6 bases, 3 bases remained unmatched. Per the germline V gene, CDR1 is MNHEY and CDR2 is SMNVEV (reference sequence). In nucleotides, the CDR3 is TGTGCCAGCAGTCTCCAGGGGGCCGAGCAGTACTTC. It translates to CASSLQGAEQYF.

This clone was seen a handful of times. This rearrangement joins TRBV19 to TRBJ2-7, with 8 positions matching TRBD1. The CDR3 is 13 amino acids. Germline V lookup: CDR1 LNHDA, CDR2 SQIVND (reference sequence). With V trimmed by 5 bases and J by 2 bases, 2 bases remained unmatched. The CDR3: CASSYRGAYEQYF. CDR3 DNA sequence: TGTGCCAGTAGTTACAGGGGGGCCTACGAGCAGTACTTC.

The V gene is TRBV13, the J gene TRBJ2-7, with TRBD2 as a possible D gene (5 bases). The germline V gene encodes CDR1 PRHDT and CDR2 FYEKMQ (reference sequence). The CDR3 is 14 residues long. The germline V and J ends were trimmed by 0 bases and 4 bases, with 10 bases remaining between them. The CDR3: CASSLGGELYEQYF. CDR3 coding DNA: TGTGCCAGCAGCTTAGGGGGAGAGTTGTACGAGCAGTACTTC.

The chain recombines TRBV5-4 with TRBJ2-3; D call uncertain. Looked up from germline, CDR1 is SGHNT and CDR2 is YYREEE (reference sequence). Between the trimmed V and J ends, which lost 2 bases and 5 bases, there was a span of 12 bases. CDR3 length equals 14 residues. The CDR3 sequence is CASSFPGVGDTQYF. The DNA of the CDR3 is TGTGCCAGCAGCTTCCCTGGGGTTGGAGATACGCAGTATTTT.

The chain combines TRBV9 with TRBJ2-3; either TRBD1 or TRBD2 may fit D (6 bases each). V dropped 0 bases and J dropped 8 bases, with 22 bases sitting between them. Germline V gene lookup returns CDR1 SGDLS and CDR2 YYNGEE. The CDR3 is 17 amino acids. For the CDR3, the DNA is TGTGCCAGCAGCGTAGCCGATGGGGGGCGGAAAGGGGCTACGCAGTATTTT. Protein product: CASSVADGGRKGATQYF. The complete variable domain, with remaining parts taken from reference TRBV9 and TRBJ2-3, reads DSGVTQTPKHLITATGQRVTLRCSPRSGDLSVYWYQQSLDQGLQFLIQYYNGEERAKGNILERFSAQQFPDLHSELNLSSLELGDSALYFCASSVADGGRKGATQYFGPGTRLTVL.

The chain has TRBV28 and TRBJ2-7; possible D gene TRBD1, 5 bases. Germline CDR1 reads MDHEN; CDR2 reads SYDVKM. V was clipped by 8 bases and J by 0 bases, with 14 bases between them. The CDR3 is made up of 14 amino acids. CDR3: CASGWGSNSYEQYF. For the CDR3, the DNA is TGTGCCAGCGGGTGGGGCTCCAACTCCTACGAGCAGTACTTC. The full variable domain, its missing parts supplied by reference TRBV28 and TRBJ2-7, is DVKVTQSSRYLVKRTGEKVFLECVQDMDHENMFWYRQDPGLGLRLIYFSYDVKMKEKGDIPEGYSVSREKKERFSLILESASTNQTSMYLCASGWGSNSYEQYFGPGTRLTVT.

This sequence joins TRBV28 and TRBJ1-1; 8 positions match TRBD1. Germline CDR1 is MDHEN and CDR2 is SYDVKM. With 3 bases clipped from V and 7 bases from J, the junction kept 7 bases outside the gene matches. This CDR3 is 14 amino acids long. The CDR3 DNA sequence: TGTGCCAGCAGTTTGCCCAGGGGGCAGGGTGAAGCTTTCTTT. It is translated as CASSLPRGQGEAFF.

This clone appeared a few times. This sequence joins TRBV10-1 and TRBJ2-7, with 9 positions matching TRBD2. The CDR3 runs to 15 residues. Germline CDR1 is WNHNN and CDR2 is SYGVQD (reference sequence). After removal of 3 bases from V and 0 bases from J, the junction contained 3 bases not matched to a gene. CDR3 coding DNA: TGCGCCAGCAGTGATCGGGGACTAGCCTCCTACGAGCAGTACTTC. This translates into CASSDRGLASYEQYF.

The chain joins TRBV5-6 to TRBJ2-3, with D possibly TRBD1 on 5 matching bases. The CDR3 spans 15 residues. Germline V CDR1 and CDR2: SGHDT, YYEEEE. V shed 1 base and J shed 6 bases, with 15 bases lying between them. The CDR3 protein is CASSLQGQVGDTQYF. The CDR3 DNA reads TGTGCCAGCAGCTTGCAGGGTCAGGTCGGGGATACGCAGTATTTT.

The chain is built from TRBV5-4 and TRBJ2-3; 14 bases map to TRBD2. V gave up 0 bases and J gave up 0 bases; unmatched junction bases: 6. This CDR3 is 19 amino acids long. The V gene's germline CDR1 is SGHNT and CDR2 YYREEE (reference sequence). The CDR3 DNA follows: TGTGCCAGCAGCTTGGGTCCGGGACTAGCGGGAGCTAGCACAGATACGCAGTATTTT. This sequence encodes CASSLGPGLAGASTDTQYF.

The V call is TRBV4-1, the J call TRBJ2-7; 9 positions match TRBD1. Germline lookup yields CDR1 MGHRA and CDR2 YSYEKL. Trimming took 1 base from V and 3 from J; bases not matched to a gene: 4. This CDR3 region has 15 residues. The CDR3 coding sequence is TGCGCCAGCAGCCAAGTCGGGACAGGGTTCTACGAGCAGTACTTC. Amino acids: CASSQVGTGFYEQYF.

The chain is built from TRBV9 and TRBJ2-1, with unresolved D. The CDR3 consists of 16 residues. Germline CDR1 is SGDLS and CDR2 is YYNGEE. Between the trimmed V and J ends, which lost 0 bases and 1 base, there was a span of 11 bases. The CDR3 protein is CASSVADSSSYNEQFF. The CDR3 DNA reads TGTGCCAGCAGCGTAGCAGACTCCTCTTCCTACAATGAGCAGTTCTTC.

The chain carries TRBV27 and TRBJ2-1; D tentatively fits TRBD1 or TRBD2 (5 bases each). Germline V lookup: CDR1 MNHEY, CDR2 SMNVEV (reference sequence). The CDR3 extends over 13 amino acids. Trimming took 3 bases from V and 5 from J, leaving 8 bases between them. The CDR3 DNA reads as TGTGCCAGCAGTTTGGGGGTAAACAATGAGCAGTTCTTC. Protein: CASSLGVNNEQFF.

In its sample, this clone was seen a few times. The rearrangement joins TRBV6-4 to TRBJ1-5; D uncertain. The CDR3 totals 13 residues. The germline gives CDR1 MRHNA, CDR2 SNTAGT. V was pared by 3 bases and J by 3 bases, with 6 bases between. The CDR3 DNA reads as TGTGCCAGCAGTGAAACGGCCAATCAGCCCCAGCATTTT. Translation gives CASSETANQPQHF.

The rearrangement uses TRBV11-2 and TRBJ2-1; D possibly corresponds to TRBD2 (5 bases). From germline, CDR1 is SGHAT and CDR2 FQNNGV. The CDR3 contains 14 residues. V lost 3 bases, J lost 6 bases, and 12 bases lay in between. The CDR3 reads CASSFKSSRNEQFF. The CDR3 region has the DNA TGTGCCAGCAGCTTTAAGTCTAGCCGCAATGAGCAGTTCTTC.

This chain uses TRBV2 with TRBJ1-5; 7 nucleotides agree with TRBD1. Germline values: CDR1 SNHLY, CDR2 FYNNEI. The CDR3 extends over 14 amino acids. Losses at the gene ends were 6 bases for V and 4 bases for J; bases not matched to a gene: 6. The CDR3 sequence: CASSAPGQNQPQHF. CDR3 coding DNA: TGTGCCAGCAGCGCCCCGGGACAGAATCAGCCCCAGCATTTT.

The CDR3 region has the DNA TGTGCCAGTAGTATAGTAGGGCTAGCGGGCACAGATACGCAGTATTTT. This sequence encodes CASSIVGLAGTDTQYF. The chain combines TRBV19 with TRBJ2-3; 7 nucleotides agree with TRBD2. The junction had 5 bases not matched to a gene; V was cut back by 1 base and J by 1 base. Germline lookup yields CDR1 LNHDA and CDR2 SQIVND (reference sequence). This CDR3 contains 16 residues.

The genes are TRBV15 and TRBJ1-1, with a tentative D call TRBD1 (5 bases). This CDR3 comprises 15 residues. Germline V lookup: CDR1 LNHNV, CDR2 YYDKDF (reference sequence). Trimming removed 2 bases from V and 10 bases from J, with 20 bases in between. CDR3: CATSRTTGAEIGAFF. CDR3 bases: TGTGCCACCAGCAGAACAACAGGAGCGGAGATCGGAGCTTTCTTT.

The chain links TRBV27 to TRBJ1-4, with D maybe TRBD1 (6 bases). This CDR3 has 16 residues. Trimming took off 6 bases at V and 4 bases at J, with 18 bases between the two ends. CDR1 MNHEY and CDR2 SMNVEV come from the germline V gene (reference sequence). CDR3 in DNA: TGTGCCAGCAGATTTTCTGGCTACAGGGTTAATGAAAAACTGTTTTTT. Protein sequence: CASRFSGYRVNEKLFF.

The rearrangement joins TRBV2 to TRBJ2-6; no reliable D call. V lost 1 base and J lost 0, with 10 bases in between. The V gene's germline CDR1 is SNHLY and CDR2 FYNNEI. The CDR3 extends over 17 amino acids. Written as DNA, the CDR3 is TGTGCCAGCAGTGAAGAACCCCCACACTCTGGGGCCAACGTCCTGACTTTC. It encodes CASSEEPPHSGANVLTF. The whole variable domain, filled in from reference TRBV2 and TRBJ2-6, reads EPEVTQTPSHQVTQMGQEVILRCVPISNHLYFYWYRQILGQKVEFLVSFYNNEISEKSEIFDDQFSVERPDGSNFTLKIRSTKLEDSAMYFCASSEEPPHSGANVLTFGAGSRLTVL.

This chain joins TRBV7-9 and TRBJ2-1, with 7 bases that match TRBD2. This CDR3 has 12 residues. Germline lookup yields CDR1 SEHNR and CDR2 FQNEAQ (reference sequence). V trimming: 4 bases; J trimming: 7 bases; junction bases outside the gene matches: 1. CDR3 nucleotides: TGTGCCAGCAGCTGGGGAGGGAATGAGCAGTTCTTC. It encodes CASSWGGNEQFF.

The chain employs TRBV27 and TRBJ2-1, with 11 bases identical to TRBD2. Germline V CDR1 and CDR2: MNHEY, SMNVEV (reference sequence). V lost 5 bases and J lost 3; bases outside the gene matches: 3. The CDR3 length is 15 residues. The CDR3: CASSAGTSGYNEQFF. In nucleotides, the CDR3 is TGTGCCAGCAGTGCCGGGACTAGCGGCTACAATGAGCAGTTCTTC.